These 27 T cell receptor beta chains were all obtained from the same sample, sequenced in a study of Ad26.COV2.S vaccination and SARS-CoV-2 variants. Clones were sequenced by immunoSEQ multiplex PCR, and TCRdb holds only the in-frame ones, with some missing. Among hundreds of thousands of clones, about nine tenths were seen once, and the ten largest hold roughly 3.1%. Specified treatment: some 20 received Ad26.COV2.S at low or high dose, single or two shots; about 5 received placebo; per-sample allocation not given. Each sample was drawn 63 days after the first injection (of vaccine or placebo). The sample consisted of peripheral blood, taken in a trial of Ad26.COV2.S vaccine versus placebo. These receptors were obtained from a person aged 18-60 years who received the Ad26.COV2.S COVID-19 vaccine or a placebo.

This clone was observed a few times. The J gene is TRBJ2-2, the V gene TRBV7-9; 9 bases align to TRBD2. The germline V gene encodes CDR1 SEHNR and CDR2 FQNEAQ (reference sequence). The CDR3 is made up of 18 amino acids. J gave up 0 bases and V 6 bases, and 11 bases lay outside the gene matches. CDR3 residues: CASREAAGGTTNTGELFF. In DNA, the CDR3 is TGTGCCAGCAGGGAGGCAGCGGGGGGAACTACGAACACCGGGGAGCTGTTTTTT.

CDR3 region: CASSLGRSTGKLFF. Written as DNA, the CDR3 is TGTGCCAGCAGTTTAGGCAGGTCTACCGGAAAACTGTTTTTT. The chain carries TRBV27 and TRBJ1-4; D is undetermined. The CDR3 is 14 residues long. Trimming took off 2 bases at V and 10 bases at J, with 14 bases between the two ends. The germline CDR1 and CDR2 sequences are MNHEY and SMNVEV (reference sequence).

In regard to this clone: This sample includes further DNA sequences coding for the same CDR3. This sequence joins TRBV21-1 and TRBJ2-7; TRBD2 is taken as the D call from the table, unchecked against the DNA. TRBV21-1 is a documented pseudogene. The CDR3 consists of 14 residues. CDR3 sequence: CAGRGGDGDYEQYF. DNA of the CDR3: TGTGCCGGTCGGGGGGGGGACGGGGATTACGAGCAGTACTTC.

V and J are TRBV7-3 and TRBJ2-1; D may be TRBD1 (6 bases). From germline, CDR1 is SGHTA and CDR2 FQGTGA. The CDR3 has 15 amino acids. Trimming left V 5 bases short and J 6 bases short, with 17 bases between. The CDR3 coding sequence is TGTGCCAGCAGCATTACAGGGACCGGCGGCAATGAGCAGTTCTTC. Protein sequence: CASSITGTGGNEQFF. Looking up the rest from reference TRBV7-3 and TRBJ2-1 gives the full variable domain: GAGVSQTPSNKVTEKGKYVELRCDPISGHTALYWYRQSLGQGPEFLIYFQGTGAADDSGLPNDRFFAVRPEGSVSTLKIQRTERGDSAVYLCASSITGTGGNEQFFGPGTRLTVL.

This clone showed up just a few times. The genes are TRBV9 and TRBJ1-1; 10 nucleotides agree with TRBD1. V shed 4 bases, J shed 3 bases, and the junction held 3 bases outside the gene matches. Germline V gene sequence: CDR1 SGDLS, CDR2 YYNGEE. The CDR3 spans 14 residues. CDR3 nucleotides: TGTGCCAGCAGCCCCGGGACAGGGGACACTGAAGCTTTCTTT. Residues: CASSPGTGDTEAFF.

This chain links TRBV6-6 with TRBJ1-1, with 9 bases matching TRBD1. The J segment lost 7 bases and the V segment lost 4 bases, leaving 4 bases of the junction unmatched. CDR3 length: 13 amino acids. Germline assignment: CDR1 MNHNY and CDR2 SVGAGI (reference sequence). The CDR3 reads CASSWDREGEAFF. The CDR3 DNA reads as TGTGCCAGCAGTTGGGACAGGGAGGGTGAAGCTTTCTTT.

The V gene is TRBV19, the J gene TRBJ2-4; D call uncertain. Trimming took off 6 bases at V and 1 base at J, with 16 bases between the two ends. CDR1 LNHDA and CDR2 SQIVND come from the germline V gene (reference sequence). The CDR3 length is 16 residues. The CDR3 nucleotides are TGTGCCAGTAGCCATATCCTTGAAGCGGCCAAAAACATTCAGTACTTC. Protein sequence: CASSHILEAAKNIQYF.

This sequence joins TRBV5-5 and TRBJ1-5, with TRBD1 matching over 9 bases. The CDR3 is 15 residues long. From germline, CDR1 is SGHKS and CDR2 YYEKEE (reference sequence). V dropped 4 bases and J dropped 1; count of bases not matched to a gene: 3. The CDR3 bases are TGTGCCAGCAGCCACGGGACAGGGAGCAATCAGCCCCAGCATTTT. Protein product: CASSHGTGSNQPQHF.

The chain combines TRBV7-4 with TRBJ1-6; TRBD1 aligns across 9 bases. The CDR3 has 19 residues. Germline CDR1 and CDR2: SGHVT and SQSDAQ. V shed 4 bases and J 9 bases; nucleotides not matched to a gene: 19. The CDR3 protein is CASSYRDRAICWDGSPLHF. In DNA, the CDR3 is TGTGCCAGCAGCTATAGGGACAGGGCAATCTGCTGGGATGGTTCACCCCTCCACTTT.

This clone came up once. This chain links TRBV24-1 with TRBJ2-1; 11 bases are a match to TRBD2. From germline, CDR1 is KGHDR and CDR2 SFDVKD. The J segment lost 6 bases and the V segment lost 5 bases, leaving 5 bases of the junction unmatched. The CDR3 contains 15 residues. CDR3 amino acids: CATSGGLAGGNEQFF. CDR3 nucleotide sequence: TGTGCCACCAGTGGAGGCCTAGCGGGGGGCAATGAGCAGTTCTTC.

The V gene is TRBV5-1, the J gene TRBJ2-5; 11 bases align to TRBD1. Looked up from germline, CDR1 is SGHRS and CDR2 is YFSETQ. The CDR3 is made up of 16 amino acids. Unmatched junction bases numbered 5, after V lost 0 bases and J lost 4 bases. The CDR3 nucleotides are TGCGCCAGCAGCTTGGGGGGACAGGGGGTACGAGAGACCCAGTACTTC. Its translation: CASSLGGQGVRETQYF.

The chain links TRBV5-5 to TRBJ2-7, with D unclear. Trimming left V 2 bases short and J 2 bases short, with 14 bases between. CDR3 length equals 15 residues. CDR1 is SGHKS, CDR2 YYEKEE, per germline (reference sequence). CDR3 sequence: CASSLANVITYEQYF. As DNA, the CDR3 is TGTGCCAGCAGCTTAGCTAACGTGATTACCTACGAGCAGTACTTC.

The chain employs TRBV6-6 and TRBJ2-7; TRBD1 matches at 7 bases. The J segment lost 2 bases and the V segment lost 2 bases, leaving 9 bases of the junction unmatched. From germline, CDR1 is MNHNY and CDR2 SVGAGI (reference sequence). The CDR3 sequence is 16 residues long. The CDR3 here is CASSYTAPGTAYEQYF. CDR3 nucleotide sequence: TGTGCCAGCAGTTACACAGCCCCCGGGACAGCCTACGAGCAGTACTTC.

The rearrangement uses TRBV10-2 and TRBJ1-1, with D hard to call. The ends were cut back, 7 bases at V and 0 bases at J, with 15 bases in the middle. The CDR3 length is 15 residues. Germline CDR1 is WSHSY and CDR2 is SAAADI. The CDR3 DNA sequence: TGCGCCAGCAACGGTAAAGGTTCAGTGAACACTGAAGCTTTCTTT. It encodes CASNGKGSVNTEAFF.

The chain is built from TRBV30 and TRBJ1-2, with TRBD1 matching 9 bases. This CDR3 is 12 amino acids long. V gave up 5 bases and J gave up 8 bases; unmatched junction bases: 6. Germline CDR1 reads GTSNPN; CDR2 reads SVGIG (reference sequence). The CDR3 region is CAWAGTGSGYTF. CDR3 nucleotide sequence: TGTGCCTGGGCCGGGACAGGGTCCGGCTACACCTTC.

This clone was picked up a small number of times. The rearrangement joins TRBV4-2 to TRBJ2-2; D is tentatively TRBD1 or TRBD2 (5 bases each). Trimming pared 0 bases from V and 6 bases from J, leaving 14 bases between. Germline CDR1 LGHNA, CDR2 YNFKEQ. This CDR3 has 16 residues. CDR3 DNA sequence: TGTGCCAGCAGCCAAGATCGAAGGGGAGAGGCCGGGGAGCTGTTTTTT. The encoded protein is CASSQDRRGEAGELFF.

V usage is TRBV5-1 and J usage is TRBJ2-7, with D possibly matching TRBD1 (5 bases). Trimming took off 5 bases at V and 3 bases at J, with 21 bases between the two ends. This CDR3 has 16 amino acids. Germline assignment: CDR1 SGHRS and CDR2 YFSETQ. This CDR3 is CASSSPDSPSNYEQYF. In DNA form, the CDR3 reads TGCGCCAGCAGTTCGCCTGACAGCCCATCAAACTACGAGCAGTACTTC. Together with reference TRBV5-1 and TRBJ2-7, the CDR3 gives the full variable domain: KAGVTQTPRYLIKTRGQQVTLSCSPISGHRSVSWYQQTPGQGLQFLFEYFSETQRNKGNFPGRFSGRQFSNSRSEMNVSTLELGDSALYLCASSSPDSPSNYEQYFGPGTRLTVT.

The V and J genes are TRBV12-3 or TRBV12-4 and TRBJ1-1, with TRBD1 matching over 8 bases. V was clipped by 6 bases and J by 4 bases; unmatched bases: 4. The CDR3 is 13 amino acids. The CDR3 loop is CASRDRVVTEAFF. In nucleotides, the CDR3 is TGTGCCAGCAGGGACAGGGTGGTCACTGAAGCTTTCTTT.

The CDR3 DNA reads TGTGCCAGCTCACCACCCCCCCAGGGAGCTACCTACGAGCAGTACTTC. It codes for CASSPPPQGATYEQYF. The chain uses TRBV18 and TRBJ2-7, with D perhaps being TRBD1 or TRBD2 (5 bases each). The CDR3 loop spans 16 amino acids. V dropped 0 bases and J dropped 2 bases, with 14 bases sitting between them. The germline V gene encodes CDR1 KGHSH and CDR2 LQKENI.

The chain is built from TRBV6-5 and TRBJ2-7; TRBD2 is a possible D gene (5 bases). V dropped 5 bases and J dropped 5 bases, with 10 bases sitting between them. The length of the CDR3 is 12 residues. Germline V gene lookup returns CDR1 MNHEY and CDR2 SVGAGI. CDR3 DNA sequence: TGTGCCAGCAGTCGAGGGAGCGACGAGCAGTACTTC. Its translation is CASSRGSDEQYF.

V gene TRBV12-3 or TRBV12-4 combines with J gene TRBJ2-4; D is tentatively TRBD1 or TRBD2 (5 bases each). The length of the CDR3 is 13 residues. Trimming removed 3 bases at V and 8 bases at J, with 11 bases between. CDR3 loop: CASSLVEGHIQYF. Written as DNA, the CDR3 is TGTGCCAGCAGTTTGGTAGAGGGGCACATTCAGTACTTC.

The gene calls are TRBV12-5 and TRBJ2-3; 8 nucleotides line up with TRBD1. The CDR3 spans 16 residues. V lost 7 bases and J lost 3; bases outside the gene matches: 12. Germline CDR1 LGHNT, CDR2 FRNRAP. CDR3 region: CASAYRQGIVTDTQYF. CDR3 sequence (DNA): TGTGCTAGTGCCTATAGACAGGGGATCGTGACAGATACGCAGTATTTT.

The CDR3 spells CASSPMFRDGSYEQYF. The CDR3 DNA reads TGTGCCAGCAGCCCGATGTTCCGGGACGGCTCCTACGAGCAGTACTTC. This chain links TRBV7-2 with TRBJ2-7; the D call may be TRBD1 or TRBD2 (5 bases each). This CDR3 comprises 16 residues. V lost 5 bases, J lost 0 bases, and 17 bases lay in between. Germline CDR1 is SGHTA and CDR2 is FQGNSA.

The chain links TRBV5-6 to TRBJ2-7; tentative D call: TRBD1 (5 bases). CDR1 is SGHDT and CDR2 is YYEEEE in the germline V gene. V was shortened by 0 bases and J by 2 bases, with 9 bases between the two germline ends. CDR3 length: 14 residues. The CDR3 DNA follows: TGTGCCAGCAGCTTGGGGGGCCTAGCCTACGAGCAGTACTTC. Translating gives CASSLGGLAYEQYF.

The V and J genes are TRBV19 and TRBJ2-1, with 7 bases matching TRBD1. This CDR3 region has 15 residues. Germline V CDR1 and CDR2: LNHDA, SQIVND (reference sequence). V trimming: 7 bases; J trimming: 2 bases; junction bases outside the gene matches: 8. The CDR3 DNA follows: TGTGCCAGTAACCAACCGGGACAGACCTACAATGAGCAGTTCTTC. It codes for CASNQPGQTYNEQFF.

As regards this clone: The sample has other DNA sequences that encode this CDR3 too. This chain links TRBV5-1 with TRBJ1-6, with D possibly TRBD1 on 5 matching bases. V gave up 0 bases and J gave up 5 bases, with 9 bases separating them. Germline V lookup: CDR1 SGHRS, CDR2 YFSETQ. This CDR3 is 15 amino acids long. The CDR3 spells CASSLEGADNSPLHF. CDR3 nucleotides: TGCGCCAGCAGCTTGGAAGGGGCTGATAATTCACCCCTCCACTTT.

The rearrangement joins TRBV12-3 or TRBV12-4 to TRBJ1-1; D unresolved. Trimming removed 6 bases from V and 6 bases from J, with 8 bases in between. The CDR3 length is 11 residues. The CDR3 sequence: CASSDGPEAFF. CDR3 sequence (DNA): TGTGCCAGCAGCGACGGACCTGAAGCTTTCTTT.